The T cell receptor beta chain under discussion was sequenced for a study of long-term antiretroviral therapy in people with HIV. Germline V gene sequence: CDR1 ENHRY, CDR2 SYGVKD. V was clipped by 10 bases and J by 2 bases, with 9 bases between them. This CDR3 has 13 amino acids. Version v3.0 of the immunoSEQ assay ran at survey level. Assay: immunoSEQ multiplex PCR; the TCRdb copy retains only in-frame clones and omits some. The sample holds fewer than 30,000 clones, about 86% seen once. The study used samples holding about 1-10 million cryopreserved PBMC before DNA extraction. This chain connects TRBV10-3 to TRBJ2-6; D gene unclear. Material: unsorted PBMCs, obtained 0.8 years after starting antiretroviral therapy. The source of this sequence is a woman aged 25 to 39 with HIV. The CDR3 DNA is TGTGCCACCCGCGCGGCTGGGGCCAACGTCCTGACTTTC. Translated, it gives CATRAAGANVLTF.